This T cell receptor (beta chain) was recovered during a study of T cell responses to AZD1222 COVID-19 vaccine. Study information: Second-dose groups at about 4 or about 12 weeks were pooled.

Study results and caveats: Researchers report vaccine-associated CD4 TCRs spanning spike, with dominance at 160-218 and 743-854.

Points on this clone: Antigen specificity is unknown.

Germline V gives CDR1 LGHDT, CDR2 YNNKEL (reference sequence). The CDR3 consists of 15 residues. V lost 3 bases and J lost 1, with 10 bases in between. The assay was immunoSEQ multiplex PCR, and TCRdb's table has in-frame clones only and misses some. Counted here are more than 250,000 clones, over 90% occurring once; the ten biggest clones make up 0.55%. Sample: peripheral blood, taken on day 0 of AZD1222 vaccination. This TCR was recovered from an adult in good health. This chain links TRBV3-1 (or the pseudogene TRBV3-2) with TRBJ2-4; D is possibly TRBD2 (5 bases). The CDR3 coding sequence is TGTGCCAGCAGCCACCTACGAGGGGCCAAAAACATTCAGTACTTC. Amino acids: CASSHLRGAKNIQYF.